Below, one TCR beta chain is given with its context. The antigen is not known. This sample is drawn from a study of OX40 agonist ivuxolimab in advanced cancers. The overall study: Ivuxolimab was administered intravenously to patients at 0.01 to 10 mg/kg every 2 weeks. Partial responses were recorded for three patients, including one with hepatocellular carcinoma and two with cutaneous melanoma. Antecedent anti-PD-1, anti-PD-L1 or anti-CTLA-4 therapy was permissible, with around 41% having received some.

Findings and limits, study-wide: At 0.1 to 3.0 mg/kg, CD4+ and CD8+ blood T cells expanded clonally by week 6.

The table came from immunoSEQ multiplex PCR; TCRdb's copy has only in-frame clones and leaves some out. The data hold around 100,000 clones, with 80% to 90% observed a single time. This TCR was sampled from an adult with an advanced solid tumor such as melanoma, head and neck, liver or kidney cancer. Specimen: CD4+ or CD8+ T cells sorted from blood, collected in a trial of the OX40 agonist ivuxolimab.

The chain's CDR3 is CASSLAWVSGNTIYF. The CDR3 DNA sequence: TGTGCCAGCAGCTTAGCCTGGGTCTCTGGAAACACCATATATTTT. The chain employs TRBV7-6 and TRBJ1-3; no firm D call. This CDR3 comprises 15 residues. Trimming shortened V by 0 bases and J by 0 bases, and 6 bases separated the two germline ends. Germline lookup yields CDR1 SGHVS and CDR2 FNYEAQ.